The T cell receptor beta chain under discussion was sequenced for a study of cytomegalovirus exposure and HLA in healthy donors. Points from the study as a whole: In a later analysis, the majority of CMV-associated beta chains seemingly showed HLA restriction. In a later analysis, TCR association rates varied by HLA locus: DRB1 most, HLA-C fewest. A few of the chains that were CMV-associated were confirmed in vitro to be specific for CMV antigens. Later analysis identified a missense DCLRE1C variant that was linked to TCR beta V- and J-gene trimming.

V was clipped by 1 base and J by 4 bases, with 11 bases between them. The CDR3 is made up of 15 amino acids. From germline, CDR1 is LGHNA and CDR2 YSLEER. A multiplex PCR was run with 60 Vbeta primers and 13 Jbeta primers. Libraries were prepared by immunoSEQ multiplex PCR; TCRdb keeps only in-frame clonotypes and omits some of them. The sample contains 200,000 to 300,000 clones, about four fifths of which appear only once. Concerning this clone: The target antigen is unknown.

The V and J genes are TRBV4-3 and TRBJ2-1; D is perhaps TRBD2 (6 bases). The sequenced material came from PBMCs. The origin of this receptor is a woman aged 40 to 49 in good health and CMV-seropositive. CDR3: CASSQVVAEYNEQFF. The DNA for the CDR3 is TGCGCCAGCAGCCAAGTGGTAGCGGAGTACAATGAGCAGTTCTTC.